This is a list of T cell receptor beta chains from one sample in a study of blood T cell repertoires in COVID-19. Some clones are missing from TCRdb's copy, which holds only in-frame ones; the method was immunoSEQ multiplex PCR. The top ten clones hold more than 10% of a sample with under 250,000 clones, roughly four fifths of them seen once. The sequenced material came from peripheral blood. The receptors originated from a woman in her 40s with acute or convalescent COVID-19. Both conserved end residues are part of each CDR3. Fields, in order: clone size, J gene, D gene, V gene, CDR3 DNA, CDR3 protein. The D gene is left open where the match is weak. Clone size appears in some rows only: once, few, many, or a class for an expanded clone.

NA TRBJ2-1 TRBD2 TRBV7-9 TGTGCCAGCAGCCGGACTAGCGGATCCTACAATGAGCAGTTCTTC CASSRTSGSYNEQFF
few TRBJ1-3 NA TRBV30 TGTGCCTGGACGTTGAGCACATCCCAGGTCTCTGGAAACACCATATATTTT CAWTLSTSQVSGNTIYF
NA TRBJ2-6 TRBD1 TRBV14 TGTGCCAGCAGTAGGGGGCTCGGGGCCAACGTCCTGACTTTC CASSRGLGANVLTF
NA TRBJ2-1 TRBD2 TRBV5-1 TGCGCCAGCAGCCGGGGACTAGCGGGAGGAGGAGGGTCCTACAATGAGCAGTTCTTC CASSRGLAGGGGSYNEQFF
NA TRBJ1-2 NA TRBV6-2/TRBV6-3 TGTGCCAGCAACCCTACCGGGGGAAGGAGCTATGGCTACACCTTC CASNPTGGRSYGYTF
NA TRBJ1-3 NA TRBV11-3 TGTGCCAGCAGTGCAGGTGCTGGAAACACCATATATTTT CASSAGAGNTIYF
NA TRBJ2-3 NA TRBV29-1 TGCAGCGTTGACGTAAGGGGGGGTACAGATACGCAGTATTTT CSVDVRGGTDTQYF
few TRBJ1-5 NA TRBV4-1 TGCGCCAGCAGCCAAGATCTGAATCAGCCCCAGCATTTT CASSQDLNQPQHF
NA TRBJ2-7 NA TRBV4-3 TGCGCCAGCAGCCTCAGGAGGGGAGGATCCTACGAGCAGTACTTC CASSLRRGGSYEQYF
few TRBJ2-2 TRBD2 TRBV6-2/TRBV6-3 TGTGCCAGCAGTTACTGGCCCGGGGGGACGGTGTTTTTT CASSYWPGGTVFF
NA TRBJ1-3 NA TRBV10-3 TGTGCCACAATTCCTGGCCGGCGGTCTATCGGTGGAAACACCATATATTTT CATIPGRRSIGGNTIYF
NA TRBJ2-5 TRBD2 TRBV6-2/TRBV6-3 TGTGCCAGCAGTTACTCCACGGGACTAGCGGGAGTCGAGGCCCAGTACTTC CASSYSTGLAGVEAQYF
NA TRBJ1-4 TRBD1 TRBV4-2 TGTGCCAGCAGCCCTGGACAGGCTTACTTTGGGGCTAATGAAAAACTGTTTTTT CASSPGQAYFGANEKLFF
NA TRBJ2-7 NA TRBV19 TGTGCCAGTAGTATTGTGGGGGGGCCCTCCTACGAGCAGTACTTC CASSIVGGPSYEQYF
NA TRBJ1-3 NA TRBV5-1 TGCGCCAGCAGCTCCCCCGGCCGGGACACTGGAAACACCATATATTTT CASSSPGRDTGNTIYF
NA TRBJ2-7 NA TRBV7-2 TGTGCCAGCAGCTTAGCGGCACTACGCTACGAGCAGTACTTC CASSLAALRYEQYF
NA TRBJ2-3 TRBD2 TRBV6-2/TRBV6-3 TGTGCCAGCAGTTACTCTCTCGTCTTGGCGGGGGGTTCAGATACGCAGTATTTT CASSYSLVLAGGSDTQYF
few TRBJ2-7 NA TRBV19 TGTGCCCGTTATTGGACTAAGGGGAACCAGGAGCAGTACTTC CARYWTKGNQEQYF
NA TRBJ1-1 NA TRBV7-8 TGTGCCAGCAGCCAGCGACACCGCCGGGATATGGGCACTGAAGCTTTCTTT CASSQRHRRDMGTEAFF
NA TRBJ2-3 TRBD2 TRBV7-2 TGTGCCAGCGGGACTAGCGGGGCAGATACGCAGTATTTT CASGTSGADTQYF
few TRBJ1-2 NA TRBV20-1 TGCAGTGCTAGTCACGACATGGATGGCTACACCTTC CSASHDMDGYTF
NA TRBJ1-6 NA TRBV24-1 TGTGCCACCAGTGATTTGGAGAGAAAGAATTCACCCCTCCACTTT CATSDLERKNSPLHF
NA TRBJ1-5 NA TRBV19 TGTGCCAGTAGCTGGGGGCCTGATCAGCCCCAGCATTTT CASSWGPDQPQHF
NA TRBJ2-5 NA TRBV12-1 TGTGCCAGCAGCTTTGCGGCCCGTTCCCCGTACCAAGAGACCCAGTACTTC CASSFAARSPYQETQYF